Listed below are T cell receptor beta chains from one sample, sequenced in a study of shared clonotypes between healthy human individuals. The repertoire was sequenced with immunoSEQ multiplex PCR; TCRdb's copy has only in-frame clones and lacks some. The sample lists more than 450,000 clones; 79% were seen once. Sequencing was done on a sample of PBMCs. The receptor source for this set is a woman aged 40-49 years in good health. Some clones in this sample may be carry-over from other donors' samples. Both conserved end residues are part of each CDR3. The order of the fields is D gene, clone size, V gene, J gene, CDR3 protein, CDR3 DNA. D genes are given only for firm matches. Expanded clones get a size class; other rows say once, few or many, or leave the size out.

.	.	TRBV2	TRBJ1-5	CASSEEGDQPQHF	TGTGCCAGCAGTGAGGAGGGGGATCAGCCCCAGCATTTT
.	.	TRBV18	TRBJ1-2	CASSPSGLNYGYTF	TGTGCCAGCTCACCAAGCGGACTGAACTATGGCTACACCTTC
.	.	TRBV2	TRBJ2-5	CASSELILPLTQYF	TGTGCCAGCAGTGAATTGATACTCCCCTTGACCCAGTACTTC
TRBD2	.	TRBV6-1	TRBJ2-7	CASSGGNSYEQYF	TGTGCCAGCAGCGGGGGGAACTCCTACGAGCAGTACTTC
.	.	TRBV4-1	TRBJ2-5	CASSLREQETQYF	TGCGCCAGCAGCCTTCGGGAACAAGAGACCCAGTACTTC
.	.	TRBV11-2	TRBJ1-1	CASSFNPAYEAFF	TGTGCCAGCAGCTTCAACCCAGCTTATGAAGCTTTCTTT
TRBD2	.	TRBV5-4	TRBJ2-1	CASSLVAGGPYNEQFF	TGTGCCAGCAGCTTGGTTGCGGGAGGGCCATACAATGAGCAGTTCTTC
TRBD2	.	TRBV11-2	TRBJ2-1	CASSPRLAGGINEQFF	TGTGCCAGCAGCCCCAGACTAGCGGGAGGGATCAATGAGCAGTTCTTC
.	.	TRBV5-6	TRBJ1-2	CASSLVDSPYGYTF	TGTGCCAGCAGCTTGGTGGACAGCCCCTATGGCTACACCTTC
TRBD1	.	TRBV7-9	TRBJ1-5	CASSRPGTGNQPQHF	TGTGCCAGCAGTAGACCCGGGACAGGCAATCAGCCCCAGCATTTT
TRBD2	.	TRBV5-1	TRBJ2-5	CASSWASGEGETQYF	TGCGCCAGCAGCTGGGCTAGCGGAGAGGGGGAGACCCAGTACTTC
TRBD1	.	TRBV7-2	TRBJ2-3	CASSKNRGLGTDTQYF	TGTGCCAGCAGCAAGAACAGGGGATTGGGCACAGATACGCAGTATTTT
TRBD1	.	TRBV5-1	TRBJ2-7	CASSLGSGGIYEQYF	TGCGCCAGCAGCTTGGGATCAGGGGGCATCTACGAGCAGTACTTC
.	.	TRBV7-3	TRBJ1-2	CASSPDRDTGYTF	TGTGCCAGCAGCCCCGATCGAGATACCGGCTACACCTTC
.	.	TRBV27	TRBJ1-1	CASSSQWYGTEAFF	TGTGCCAGCAGTAGCCAGTGGTACGGCACTGAAGCTTTCTTT
.	.	TRBV7-6	TRBJ2-7	CASSLDQGPTKQYF	TGTGCCAGCAGCTTAGATCAAGGACCTACGAAGCAGTACTTC
.	.	TRBV9	TRBJ1-4	CASSADWGKTNEKLFF	TGTGCCAGCAGCGCCGACTGGGGAAAAACGAATGAAAAACTGTTTTTT
TRBD2	.	TRBV10-2	TRBJ2-5	CASKLGGSQETQYF	TGCGCCAGCAAGCTTGGCGGGAGCCAAGAGACCCAGTACTTC
.	few	TRBV30	TRBJ1-5	CAWSVPGLGNQPQHF	TGTGCCTGGAGTGTCCCGGGGTTAGGCAATCAGCCCCAGCATTTT
TRBD2	.	TRBV5-8	TRBJ2-1	CASSVWTSGINEQFF	TGTGCCAGCAGCGTGTGGACTAGCGGGATTAATGAGCAGTTCTTC
TRBD2	.	TRBV15	TRBJ2-7	CATSSHPGLAGAAYEQYF	TGTGCCACCAGCAGCCACCCGGGACTAGCGGGAGCGGCCTACGAGCAGTACTTC
TRBD2	.	TRBV28	TRBJ2-1	CASRAAGASYNEQFF	TGTGCCAGCAGAGCAGCGGGAGCTTCCTACAATGAGCAGTTCTTC
TRBD2	.	TRBV7-2	TRBJ2-1	CASSPRRGRVNEQFF	TGTGCCAGCAGCCCCCGACGAGGGAGGGTGAATGAGCAGTTCTTC
TRBD1	.	TRBV29-1	TRBJ2-5	CSARRGTGARETQYF	TGCAGCGCCCGACGCGGGACAGGTGCCCGGGAGACCCAGTACTTC
.	.	TRBV5-6	TRBJ2-1	CASSLGQSRNEQFF	TGTGCCAGCAGCCTAGGACAGTCTCGGAATGAGCAGTTCTTC
TRBD2	.	TRBV10-3	TRBJ2-5	CAIATDPLAGGYQETQYF	TGTGCCATAGCGACAGATCCCTTAGCGGGAGGGTACCAAGAGACCCAGTACTTC
TRBD1	.	TRBV9	TRBJ1-2	CASTRQGPGGYTF	TGTGCCAGCACTCGACAGGGCCCGGGGGGCTACACCTTC
.	.	TRBV19	TRBJ1-2	CASTPLIANYGYTF	TGTGCCAGTACTCCCCTAATAGCTAACTATGGCTACACCTTC
.	.	TRBV29-1	TRBJ2-1	CSGGRNNEQFF	TGCAGCGGGGGCAGAAACAATGAGCAGTTCTTC
.	few	TRBV27	TRBJ1-6	CASSLLGQMDSPLHF	TGTGCCAGCAGTTTATTAGGACAGATGGATTCACCCCTCCACTTT
.	.	TRBV27	TRBJ2-1	CASSFADRLIYNEQFF	TGTGCCAGCAGTTTCGCCGACAGGCTAATTTACAATGAGCAGTTCTTC
TRBD1	.	TRBV5-1	TRBJ2-7	CASNPDRTTYEQYF	TGCGCCAGCAACCCGGACAGGACAACCTACGAGCAGTACTTC
TRBD2	.	TRBV6-8	TRBJ2-5	CASSYVTSGTQTQYF	TGTGCCAGCAGTTACGTAACTAGCGGGACACAGACCCAGTACTTC
TRBD1	.	TRBV7-7	TRBJ2-7	CASSPPTGAYYEQYF	TGTGCTAGCAGCCCTCCGACAGGGGCTTACTACGAGCAGTACTTC
TRBD2	.	TRBV18	TRBJ2-1	CASSPTSGSYNEQFF	TGTGCCAGCTCACCCACTAGCGGCTCCTACAATGAGCAGTTCTTC
TRBD2	once	TRBV5-1	TRBJ2-1	CASTLFSGTRYNEQFF	TGCGCCAGCACCCTCTTTAGCGGGACTAGGTACAATGAGCAGTTCTTC
TRBD1	.	TRBV6-5	TRBJ1-1	CASSSLRTGPEAFF	TGTGCCAGCAGTTCCTTACGGACAGGGCCTGAAGCTTTCTTT
.	.	TRBV2	TRBJ2-7	CASTPGYSGYEQYF	TGTGCCAGCACCCCAGGGTACTCGGGTTACGAGCAGTACTTC
.	.	TRBV30	TRBJ2-7	CAWATIIPYEQYF	TGTGCCTGGGCGACTATCATTCCGTACGAGCAGTACTTC
.	.	TRBV18	TRBJ1-3	CASSPMAAGQSGNTIYF	TGTGCCAGCTCACCAATGGCCGCGGGGCAGTCTGGAAACACCATATATTTT
.	.	TRBV25-1	TRBJ2-7	CASSESEGIYEQYF	TGTGCCAGCAGTGAAAGCGAGGGGATCTACGAGCAGTACTTC
TRBD2	.	TRBV4-1	TRBJ2-3	CASSSRLAGSTDTQYF	TGCGCCAGCAGCAGCCGACTAGCGGGAAGCACAGATACGCAGTATTTT
.	.	TRBV29-1	TRBJ2-7	CSVVWGAAEQYF	TGCAGCGTTGTATGGGGGGCGGCCGAGCAGTACTTC
TRBD2	.	TRBV10-3	TRBJ2-2	CAISVGLAATGELFF	TGTGCCATCAGTGTGGGACTAGCAGCCACCGGGGAGCTGTTTTTT
.	.	TRBV7-9	TRBJ2-1	CASSSTGGGQYNEQFF	TGTGCCAGCAGCTCCACCGGGGGCGGGCAATACAATGAGCAGTTCTTC
TRBD1	few	TRBV6-4	TRBJ2-2	CASSDSRGHTGELFF	TGTGCCAGCAGTGACTCCAGGGGGCACACCGGGGAGCTGTTTTTT
.	.	TRBV28	TRBJ2-7	CASSSAVEQYF	TGTGCCAGCAGTTCCGCGGTCGAGCAGTACTTC
.	.	TRBV21-1	TRBJ2-7	CASSKGGPSGVNEQYF	TGTGCCAGCAGCAAAGGGGGTCCCTCAGGGGTTAACGAGCAGTACTTC
.	.	TRBV5-1	TRBJ2-7	CASSSGPSSYEQYF	TGCGCCAGCAGCTCCGGACCGAGCTCCTACGAGCAGTACTTC
.	.	TRBV28	TRBJ2-1	CASSPPERRYNNEQFF	TGTGCCAGCAGTCCCCCGGAGAGAAGGTATAACAATGAGCAGTTCTTC
TRBD1	.	TRBV10-1	TRBJ2-2	CASSARTGGTGELFF	TGCGCCAGCAGTGCAAGGACAGGGGGCACCGGGGAGCTGTTTTTT
.	few	TRBV19	TRBJ1-1	CASSLSRGPNTEAFF	TGTGCCAGTAGTTTATCAAGAGGGCCTAACACTGAAGCTTTCTTT
TRBD1	few	TRBV5-8	TRBJ2-3	CASSSAMRQGAGTDTQYF	TGTGCCAGCAGCTCAGCTATGAGGCAGGGGGCAGGTACAGATACGCAGTATTTT
TRBD1	.	TRBV29-1	TRBJ1-1	CSVEGVEGQGIRLAFF	TGCAGCGTTGAAGGGGTGGAGGGACAGGGAATACGATTGGCTTTCTTT